The sequence of this TCR beta chain was determined in a study of T cell clusters in autoimmune cytopenias. Points from the study as a whole: TRB repertoire shifts in secondary cytopenia and chronic lymphocytic leukemia mostly reflected lymphoma, not autoimmunity. Clustering suggested that physiological T cell clusters were missing in primary autoimmune cytopenia patients.

Germline CDR1 is DFQATT and CDR2 is SNEGSKA (reference sequence). This CDR3 region has 14 residues. TRB was amplified from about 270 ng of peripheral blood genomic DNA per sample. In terms of frequency, this clonotype is medium-sized (0.01 to 0.1%). Its specificity is unknown. Multiplex touch-down PCR amplified TRB using TRB-A and TRB-B pools in one tube. No DNA is given; TCRdb re-called the multiplex PCR reads and lists each CDR3 protein once. This sample's table has several thousand distinct CDR3 sequences. These data were likewise used in another study, on T cell repertoires in aging, cancer and after chemotherapy. Turning to that study: Chronic lymphocytic leukemia patients on fludarabine- or bendamustine-based regimens gave paired samples before and after chemotherapy.

Sequencing was done on a sample of peripheral blood. The receptor comes from a human donor with an autoimmune cytopenia or autoimmune hepatitis (not recorded which). The chain carries TRBV20-1 and TRBJ2-7; TCRdb's D call, TRBD1, is unchecked because there is no DNA. The CDR3 sequence: CSARAQIDRGEQYF.